This T cell receptor (beta chain) was retrieved from a study of blood T cell repertoires in COVID-19. Trimming took 5 bases from V and 4 from J, leaving 11 bases between them. CDR1 and CDR2 from the germline V gene are SGHVS and FQNEAQ. The CDR3 runs 14 residues. Original data processing: Amplified reference gene primers provided the basis for estimating nucleated cell counts. Clones were sequenced by immunoSEQ multiplex PCR, and TCRdb holds only the in-frame ones, with some missing. That table supplies the V and J calls and clone size; D and trimming were determined from the DNA. The sample lists some 270,000 clones, more than 75% seen once, with roughly 1.6% in the top ten. The sample holds a few counts of this clone.

J is TRBJ1-4 and V is TRBV7-8; tentative D call: TRBD1 (5 bases). The sequencing input was peripheral blood. This TCR was sampled from a woman aged 55-75 years who had recovered from COVID-19. This chain's CDR3 is CASSPTEYNEKLFF. DNA for the CDR3: TGTGCCAGCAGCCCGACAGAGTATAATGAAAAACTGTTTTTT.